This TCR beta chain emerged from a study of blood T cells in healthy people across ages. Using a J-beta primer mix together with a sample-barcoded 5' primer, a second PCR was run for roughly 6 to 12 cycles. Each sample provided no less than 2.5 million CDR3-containing paired-end reads. MiXCR, applied by TCRdb to the 5' RACE reads, yields one record per CDR3 protein. The sample contains more than 750,000 distinct CDR3 sequences, almost 30% of which appear only once. The sample was also linked to a second study, of T cells of mothers and their children.

The sequence was obtained from a woman aged 40 to 49 in good health. Sequenced sample: blood.

CDR3 bases: TGCGCCAGCAGCTTGACAGGGATAGGTAGCTACACCTTC. Translating it yields CASSLTGIGSYTF. J is TRBJ1-2 and V is TRBV5-1; D perhaps matches TRBD1 (6 bases). The CDR3 contains 13 residues. V was pared by 1 base and J by 9 bases, with 13 bases between. Germline values: CDR1 SGHRS, CDR2 YFSETQ. Variable domain in full (rest from reference TRBV5-1 and TRBJ1-2): KAGVTQTPRYLIKTRGQQVTLSCSPISGHRSVSWYQQTPGQGLQFLFEYFSETQRNKGNFPGRFSGRQFSNSRSEMNVSTLELGDSALYLCASSLTGIGSYTFGSGTRLTVV.